These 17 T cell receptor beta chains were sequenced from one sample in a study of shared clonotypes between healthy human individuals. Data came from immunoSEQ multiplex PCR; TCRdb stores just in-frame clones and leaves some out. The profile shows around 2,000,000 clones, about 94% of them singletons. Naive CD8 cells, CD45RO-negative and positively selected for CCR7, excluded terminally differentiated effector memory CD45RA+ cells. Sequences were obtained from naive CD8+ T cells sorted from blood. Receptors were obtained from a man between 18 and 29 years old in good health.

The count of this clone is one. This same CDR3 is encoded by further DNA sequences in the sample. This chain uses TRBV10-1 with TRBJ2-1; 10 nucleotides match TRBD1. J was trimmed by 1 base and V by 3 bases; bases with no gene match: 3. CDR1 WNHNN and CDR2 SYGVQD come from the germline V gene (reference sequence). This CDR3 has 16 amino acids. The CDR3 region has the DNA TGCGCCAGCAGTGATGGGACAGGGGTGTCCTACAATGAGCAGTTCTTC. It is translated as CASSDGTGVSYNEQFF.

This chain links TRBV9 with TRBJ1-1, with TRBD1 as a possible D gene (6 bases). V dropped 6 bases and J dropped 1 base, with 16 bases sitting between them. Germline V gives CDR1 SGDLS, CDR2 YYNGEE. The CDR3 contains 15 residues. The DNA for the CDR3 is TGTGCCAGCAACCCGTCGGGGGCGACGAACACTGAAGCTTTCTTT. As protein: CASNPSGATNTEAFF.

The CDR3 sequence is CASSQDKGFWTEAFF. The CDR3 coding sequence is TGCGCCAGCAGCCAAGATAAAGGGTTTTGGACTGAAGCTTTCTTT. This sequence joins TRBV4-3 and TRBJ1-1; D uncertain. Trimming pared 0 bases from V and 5 bases from J, leaving 13 bases between. The CDR3 has 15 residues. CDR1 and CDR2 (germline): LGHNA, YSLEER.

CDR3 DNA sequence: TGTGCCAGCAGCTTCGGACTAGCGGGGCCGACGGGCGGGGAGCTGTTTTTT. It yields the protein CASSFGLAGPTGGELFF. This chain joins TRBV13 and TRBJ2-2, with 12 bases lining up with TRBD2. Losses at the gene ends were 3 bases for V and 7 bases for J; bases not matched to a gene: 9. The length of the CDR3 is 17 residues. Germline values: CDR1 PRHDT, CDR2 FYEKMQ (reference sequence).

This clone was found once. The chain joins TRBV5-4 to TRBJ2-2, with 9 nucleotides matching TRBD1. Germline values: CDR1 SGHNT, CDR2 YYREEE (reference sequence). CDR3 length: 15 amino acids. V gave up 4 bases and J gave up 5 bases; unmatched junction bases: 6. This chain's CDR3 is CASSPGTGMTGELFF. CDR3 bases: TGTGCCAGCAGCCCCGGGACAGGGATGACCGGGGAGCTGTTTTTT.

This clone was recorded only once. V and J are TRBV6-5 and TRBJ2-1; no definite D call. Trimming stripped 5 bases from V and 3 bases from J, with 8 bases between. The CDR3 is 13 residues long. Germline lookup yields CDR1 MNHEY and CDR2 SVGAGI. CDR3 loop: CASSDGFYNEQFF. CDR3 coding DNA: TGTGCCAGCAGTGACGGGTTCTACAATGAGCAGTTCTTC.

This clone appeared a single time. The chain joins TRBV27 to TRBJ2-1; TRBD1 matches at 7 bases. The CDR3 totals 14 residues. CDR1 and CDR2 (germline): MNHEY, SMNVEV (reference sequence). V gave up 6 bases and J gave up 5 bases; unmatched junction bases: 7. CDR3 DNA sequence: TGTGCCAGCAGGACCGGGACAGAAAACAATGAGCAGTTCTTC. Amino acid sequence: CASRTGTENNEQFF.

CDR3 nucleotide sequence: TGTGCCAGCAGTGAACCCTCCGGGGTGCCCTCCTACGAGCAGTACTTC. Encoded protein: CASSEPSGVPSYEQYF. This chain uses TRBV2 with TRBJ2-7; weak D call: TRBD2 (5 bases). The CDR3 extends over 16 amino acids. V lost 2 bases to trimming and J lost 0 bases, with 14 bases between them. CDR1 and CDR2 from the germline V gene are SNHLY and FYNNEI.

The gene calls are TRBV6-5 and TRBJ1-1; tentatively, D is TRBD1 (5 bases). The germline V gene encodes CDR1 MNHEY and CDR2 SVGAGI. This CDR3 spans 13 amino acids. The V end lost 5 bases, the J end lost 5 bases, and 12 bases lay between the germline ends. The CDR3 bases are TGTGCCAGCAGTGATCTGGGGGGGACTGAAGCTTTCTTT. Translated, it gives CASSDLGGTEAFF.

The chain is built from TRBV12-5 and TRBJ2-7; 8 nucleotides agree with TRBD2. The CDR3 is made up of 14 amino acids. The germline V gene has CDR1 LGHNT and CDR2 FRNRAP. Unmatched junction bases numbered 6, after V lost 8 bases and J lost 0 bases. The chain's CDR3 is CASFQREFSYEQYF. The CDR3 nucleotides read TGTGCTAGTTTTCAGCGGGAGTTCTCCTACGAGCAGTACTTC.

The DNA of the CDR3 is TGTGCCAGCAGCCTAGCGGGGGGGTTACAAGAGACCCAGTACTTC. Translated: CASSLAGGLQETQYF. The chain recombines TRBV13 with TRBJ2-5; 12 nucleotides agree with TRBD2. CDR1 is PRHDT and CDR2 is FYEKMQ in the germline V gene (reference sequence). J was trimmed by 2 bases and V by 5 bases; bases with no gene match: 3. This CDR3 region has 15 residues.

The rearrangement links TRBV27 to TRBJ2-7, with TRBD2 matching over 11 bases. The germline V gene encodes CDR1 MNHEY and CDR2 SMNVEV (reference sequence). J lost 3 bases, V lost 0 bases, and 4 bases had no gene match. This CDR3 comprises 16 residues. CDR3 region: CASSLSGGTSGYEQYF. Here the CDR3 DNA reads TGTGCCAGCAGTTTATCCGGTGGGACTAGCGGCTACGAGCAGTACTTC.

V usage is TRBV4-3 and J usage is TRBJ2-1, with 7 bases identical to TRBD1. The germline V gene has CDR1 LGHNA and CDR2 YSLEER. CDR3 size: 14 residues. Trimming took 1 base from V and 6 from J; bases not matched to a gene: 3. The CDR3 sequence is CASSQGQGVNEQFF. In DNA form, the CDR3 reads TGCGCCAGCAGCCAAGGCCAGGGGGTCAATGAGCAGTTCTTC.

The chain joins TRBV27 to TRBJ1-1; D is possibly TRBD1 (6 bases). Between the trimmed V and J ends, which lost 3 bases and 1 base, there was a span of 9 bases. The CDR3 contains 14 residues. Germline CDR1 is MNHEY and CDR2 is SMNVEV (reference sequence). CDR3 bases: TGTGCCAGCAGTTTGGTCAGGGGGAACACTGAAGCTTTCTTT. Its protein product is CASSLVRGNTEAFF.

The chain uses TRBV30 and TRBJ2-4, with 8 positions matching TRBD1. This CDR3 region has 13 residues. The V segment lost 2 bases and the J segment 8 bases; nucleotides outside the gene matches: 5. Germline values: CDR1 GTSNPN, CDR2 SVGIG (reference sequence). CDR3 sequence reads: CAWSRGQVDIQYF. In DNA, the CDR3 is TGTGCCTGGAGTAGGGGACAGGTGGACATTCAGTACTTC. The full variable domain, with the rest looked up from reference TRBV30 and TRBJ2-4, is SQTIHQWPATLVQPVGSPLSLECTVEGTSNPNLYWYRQAAGRGLQLLFYSVGIGQISSEVPQNLSASRPQDRQFILSSKKLLLSDSGFYLCAWSRGQVDIQYFGAGTRLSVL.

A note on this clone: Other DNA sequences in the sample encode the same CDR3. The chain employs TRBV27 and TRBJ2-7; TRBD1 aligns across 7 bases. The germline CDR1 and CDR2 sequences are MNHEY and SMNVEV (reference sequence). V was pared by 5 bases and J by 3 bases, with 4 bases of the junction left unmatched. CDR3 length equals 13 residues. CDR3 sequence (DNA): TGTGCCAGCAGTATACGGGACAGCTACGAGCAGTACTTC. It encodes CASSIRDSYEQYF.

The chain is built from TRBV4-3 and TRBJ2-3; TRBD2 agrees at 12 bases. The CDR3 covers 16 residues. V shed 1 base, J shed 4 bases, and the junction held 3 bases outside the gene matches. Germline V gene sequence: CDR1 LGHNA, CDR2 YSLEER. CDR3 protein: CASSQGTSGTSDTQYF. The CDR3 DNA follows: TGCGCCAGCAGCCAAGGGACTAGCGGGACATCAGATACGCAGTATTTT.